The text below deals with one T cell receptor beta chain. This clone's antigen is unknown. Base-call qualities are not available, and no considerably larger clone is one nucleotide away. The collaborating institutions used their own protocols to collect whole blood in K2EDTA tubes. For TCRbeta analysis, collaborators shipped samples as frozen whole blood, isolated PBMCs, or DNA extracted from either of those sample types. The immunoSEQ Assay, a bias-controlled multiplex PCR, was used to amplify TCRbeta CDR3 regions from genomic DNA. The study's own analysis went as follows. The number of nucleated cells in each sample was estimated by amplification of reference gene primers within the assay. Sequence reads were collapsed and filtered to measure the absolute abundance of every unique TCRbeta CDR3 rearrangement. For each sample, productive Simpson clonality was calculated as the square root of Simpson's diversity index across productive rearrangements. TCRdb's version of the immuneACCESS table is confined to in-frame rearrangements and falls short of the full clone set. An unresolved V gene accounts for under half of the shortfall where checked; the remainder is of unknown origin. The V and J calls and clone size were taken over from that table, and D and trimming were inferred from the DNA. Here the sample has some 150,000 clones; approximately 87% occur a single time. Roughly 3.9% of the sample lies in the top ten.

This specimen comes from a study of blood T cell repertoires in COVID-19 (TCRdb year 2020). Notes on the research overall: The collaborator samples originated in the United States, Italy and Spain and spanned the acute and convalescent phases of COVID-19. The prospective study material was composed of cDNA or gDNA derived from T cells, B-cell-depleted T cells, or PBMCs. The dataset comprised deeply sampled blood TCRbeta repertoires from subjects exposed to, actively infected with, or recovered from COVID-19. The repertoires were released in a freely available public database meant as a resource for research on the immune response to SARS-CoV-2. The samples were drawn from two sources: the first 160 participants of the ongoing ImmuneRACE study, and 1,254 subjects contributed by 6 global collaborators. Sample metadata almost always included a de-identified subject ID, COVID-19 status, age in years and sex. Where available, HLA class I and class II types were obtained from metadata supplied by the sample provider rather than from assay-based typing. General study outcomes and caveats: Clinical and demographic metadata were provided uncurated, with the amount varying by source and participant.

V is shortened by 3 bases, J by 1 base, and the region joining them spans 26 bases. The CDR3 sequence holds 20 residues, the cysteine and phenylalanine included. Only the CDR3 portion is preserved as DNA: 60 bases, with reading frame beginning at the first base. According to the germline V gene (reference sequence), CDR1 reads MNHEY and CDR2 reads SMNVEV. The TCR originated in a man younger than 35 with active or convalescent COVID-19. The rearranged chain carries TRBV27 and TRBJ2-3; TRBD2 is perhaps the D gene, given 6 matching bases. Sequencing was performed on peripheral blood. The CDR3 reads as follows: CASSFRAPRYGGDRTDTQYF. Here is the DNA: TGTGCCAGCAGTTTCCGAGCCCCGCGTTACGGCGGGGACCGCACAGATACGCAGTATTTT.